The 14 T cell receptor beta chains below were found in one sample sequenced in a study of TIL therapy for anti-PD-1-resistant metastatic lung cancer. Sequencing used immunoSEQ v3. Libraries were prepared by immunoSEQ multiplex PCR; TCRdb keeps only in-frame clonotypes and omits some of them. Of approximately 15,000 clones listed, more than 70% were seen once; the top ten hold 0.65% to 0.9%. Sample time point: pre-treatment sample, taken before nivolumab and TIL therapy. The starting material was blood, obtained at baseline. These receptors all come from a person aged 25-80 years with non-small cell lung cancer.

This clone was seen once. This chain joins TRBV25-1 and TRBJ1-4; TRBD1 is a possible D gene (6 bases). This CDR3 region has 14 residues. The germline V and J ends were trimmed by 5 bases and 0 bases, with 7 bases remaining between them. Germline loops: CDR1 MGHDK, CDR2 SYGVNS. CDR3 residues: CASSRGSTNEKLFF. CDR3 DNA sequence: TGTGCCAGCAGTAGGGGGTCAACTAATGAAAAACTGTTTTTT. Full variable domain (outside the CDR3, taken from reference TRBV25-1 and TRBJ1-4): EADIYQTPRYLVIGTGKKITLECSQTMGHDKMYWYQQDPGMELHLIHYSYGVNSTEKGDLSSESTVSRIRTEHFPLTLESARPSHTSQYLCASSRGSTNEKLFFGSGTQLSVL.

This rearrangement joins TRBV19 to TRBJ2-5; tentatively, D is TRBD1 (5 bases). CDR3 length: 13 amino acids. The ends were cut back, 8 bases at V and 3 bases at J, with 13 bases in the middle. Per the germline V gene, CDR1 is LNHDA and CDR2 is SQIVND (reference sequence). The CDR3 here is CASLSRVEETQYF. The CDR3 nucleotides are TGTGCCAGTCTGTCCAGGGTAGAAGAGACCCAGTACTTC.

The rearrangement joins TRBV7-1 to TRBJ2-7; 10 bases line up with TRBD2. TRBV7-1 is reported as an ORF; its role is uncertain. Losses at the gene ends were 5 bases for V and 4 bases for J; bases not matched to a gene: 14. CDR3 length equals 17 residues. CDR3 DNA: TGTGCCAGCAGCCCCCCCTGGGGAGCGGGGGGGATATACGAGCAGTACTTC. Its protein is CASSPPWGAGGIYEQYF.

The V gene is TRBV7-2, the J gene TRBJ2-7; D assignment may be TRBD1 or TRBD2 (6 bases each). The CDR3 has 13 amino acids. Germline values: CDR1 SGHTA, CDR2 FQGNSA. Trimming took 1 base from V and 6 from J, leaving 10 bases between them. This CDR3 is CASSLGGAFEQYF. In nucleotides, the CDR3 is TGTGCCAGCAGCTTAGGGGGGGCCTTCGAGCAGTACTTC.

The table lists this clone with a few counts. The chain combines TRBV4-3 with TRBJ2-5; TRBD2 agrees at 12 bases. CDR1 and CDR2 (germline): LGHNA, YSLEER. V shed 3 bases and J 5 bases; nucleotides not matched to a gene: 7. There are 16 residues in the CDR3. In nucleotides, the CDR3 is TGCGCCAGCAGCCAGGGTCTAGCGGGAGGGGTGGAGACCCAGTACTTC. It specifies CASSQGLAGGVETQYF.

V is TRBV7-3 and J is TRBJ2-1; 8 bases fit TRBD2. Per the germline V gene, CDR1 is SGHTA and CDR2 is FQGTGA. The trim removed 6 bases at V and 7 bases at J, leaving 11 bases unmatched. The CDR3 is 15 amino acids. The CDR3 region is CASSITGGAGNEQFF. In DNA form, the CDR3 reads TGTGCCAGCAGTATAACCGGGGGGGCCGGAAATGAGCAGTTCTTC.

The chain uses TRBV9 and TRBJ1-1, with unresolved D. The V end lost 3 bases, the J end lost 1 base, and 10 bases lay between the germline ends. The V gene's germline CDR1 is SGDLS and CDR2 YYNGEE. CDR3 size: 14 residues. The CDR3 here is CASSESGSNTEAFF. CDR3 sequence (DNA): TGTGCCAGCAGCGAAAGCGGATCGAACACTGAAGCTTTCTTT.

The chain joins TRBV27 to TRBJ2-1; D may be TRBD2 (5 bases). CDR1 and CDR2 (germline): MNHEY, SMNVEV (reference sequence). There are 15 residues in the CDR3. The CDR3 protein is CASQTVAYPPNEQFF. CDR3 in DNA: TGTGCGAGCCAGACCGTAGCGTATCCGCCCAATGAGCAGTTCTTC.

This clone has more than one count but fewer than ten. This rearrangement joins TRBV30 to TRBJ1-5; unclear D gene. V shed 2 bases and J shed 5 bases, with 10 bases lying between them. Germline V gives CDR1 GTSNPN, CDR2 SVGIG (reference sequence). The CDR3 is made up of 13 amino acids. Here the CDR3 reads CAWSLNSYQPQHF. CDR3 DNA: TGTGCCTGGAGTCTAAACAGCTATCAGCCCCAGCATTTT.

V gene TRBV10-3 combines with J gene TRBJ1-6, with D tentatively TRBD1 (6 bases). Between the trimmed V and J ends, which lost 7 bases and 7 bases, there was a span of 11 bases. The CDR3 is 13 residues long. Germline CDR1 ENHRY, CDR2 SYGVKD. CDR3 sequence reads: CAITAQGNSPLHF. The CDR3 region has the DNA TGTGCCATCACGGCGCAGGGGAATTCACCCCTCCACTTT.

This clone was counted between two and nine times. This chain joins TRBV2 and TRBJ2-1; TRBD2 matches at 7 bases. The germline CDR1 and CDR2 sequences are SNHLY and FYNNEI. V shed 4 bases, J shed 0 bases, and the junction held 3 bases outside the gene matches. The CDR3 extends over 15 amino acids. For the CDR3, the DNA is TGTGCCAGCAGTGTGCGCGGGGGCTCCTACAATGAGCAGTTCTTC. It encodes CASSVRGGSYNEQFF.

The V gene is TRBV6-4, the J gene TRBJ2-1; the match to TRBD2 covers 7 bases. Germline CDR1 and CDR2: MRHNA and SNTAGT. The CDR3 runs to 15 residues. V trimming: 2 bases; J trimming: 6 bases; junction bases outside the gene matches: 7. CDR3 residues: CASSDTGGPSNEQFF. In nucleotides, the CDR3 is TGTGCCAGCAGTGACACGGGGGGACCTTCCAATGAGCAGTTCTTC.

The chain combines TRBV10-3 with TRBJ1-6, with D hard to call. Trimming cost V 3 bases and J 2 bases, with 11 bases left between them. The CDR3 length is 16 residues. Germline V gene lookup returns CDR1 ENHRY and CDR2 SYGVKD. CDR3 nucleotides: TGTGCCATCAGTGACACGGGCGGACCCTATAATTCACCCCTCCACTTT. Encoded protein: CAISDTGGPYNSPLHF.

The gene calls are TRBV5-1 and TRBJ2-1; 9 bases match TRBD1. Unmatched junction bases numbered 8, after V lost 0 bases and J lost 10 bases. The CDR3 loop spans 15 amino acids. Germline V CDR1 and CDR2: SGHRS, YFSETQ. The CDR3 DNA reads TGCGCCAGCAGCTTGGGGGACAGGGTCCCGCCGGAGCAGTTCTTC. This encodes CASSLGDRVPPEQFF.